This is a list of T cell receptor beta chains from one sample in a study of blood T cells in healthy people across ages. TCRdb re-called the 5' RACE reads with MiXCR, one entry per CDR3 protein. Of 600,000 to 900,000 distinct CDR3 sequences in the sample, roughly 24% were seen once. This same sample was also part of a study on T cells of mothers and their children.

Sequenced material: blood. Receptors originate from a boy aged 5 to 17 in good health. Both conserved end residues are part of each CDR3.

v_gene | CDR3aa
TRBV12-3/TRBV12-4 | CASSPGLAGYTDTQYF
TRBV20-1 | CSARDFKSGRSGEQYF
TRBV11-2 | CASSSQGSSEQYF
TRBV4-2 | CASSQGPSSSTTKQYF
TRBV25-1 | CASSGLAGGPMRETQYF
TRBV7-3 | CASSLRAGGDYEQYF
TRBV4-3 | CASSQDSGYQETQYF
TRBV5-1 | CASSLADSLNYGYTF
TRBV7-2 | CASSSPGTSDNGQFF
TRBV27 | CASSLLGFENTGELFF
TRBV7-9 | CASSFSREAAGELFF
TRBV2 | CASSWGIQETQYF
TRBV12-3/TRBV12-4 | CASSLGVRTPNEKLFF
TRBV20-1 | CSGRSGGVGETQYF
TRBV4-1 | CASKTPSGGKSEAFF
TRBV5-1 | CASSLLTGGYSPLHF
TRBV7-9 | CASSLGGDRSSYNEQFF
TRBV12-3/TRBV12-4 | CASSLSGINAYEQYF
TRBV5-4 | CASSPAGSYNSPLHF
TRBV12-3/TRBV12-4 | CASSLEVRTEAFF
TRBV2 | CASRRAEGANVLTF
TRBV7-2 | CASSLGSRQFGNIQYF
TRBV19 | CASRPPGQPYEQYF
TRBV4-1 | CASSSVGGYTF
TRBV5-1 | CASSPLDRTYGYTF
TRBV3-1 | CASTPTGGSGGAQYF
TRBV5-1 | CASSRITGEKLFF
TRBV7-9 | CASSTDTASYEQYF
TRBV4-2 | CASSFPGLITDTQYF
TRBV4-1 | CASSHGTGEAFF
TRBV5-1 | CASSSEGQGAYEQFF
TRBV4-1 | CASSQTRVGEQYF
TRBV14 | CASSQAHLRARTEAFF
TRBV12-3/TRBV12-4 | CASSLGLAGDEQFF
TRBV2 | CASRASGLYGYTF
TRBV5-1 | CASSFVTPNTEAFF
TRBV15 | CATSRREPTIYF
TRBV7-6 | CASSQFLGGEQYF
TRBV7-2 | CASSPQVAGRTQYF
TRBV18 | CASSTSSTYNEQFF
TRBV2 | CASSDPGQGPSYEQYF
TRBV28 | CASSSSGGQLRQPQHF